This entry is about one TCR beta chain. What it binds is unknown. The read falls 3 residues short of the CDR3 end, and the missing part is taken from the germline J gene. This CDR3 has 14 residues. Germline CDR1 and CDR2: GTSNPN and SVGIG (reference sequence). The sample is drawn from a study of T cells in women clearing cervical HPV infection. Study summary: Women with histologically confirmed HPV16-related CIN3 or worse, 2 with invasive cancer, served as cases.

TCRdb keeps only in-frame clones here, not all; method: immunoSEQ multiplex PCR. The sample totals 45,000 to 50,000 clones. Findings and caveats of the study: Unknown T-cell numbers per sample may underlie the richness differences.

Sequenced: blood buffy coat. This receptor was taken from a woman between 18 and 75 years old with a cervical HPV16 infection that either progressed to CIN3+ or cleared (not recorded which). The V call is TRBV30, the J call TRBJ1-1, with a tentative D call TRBD1 (6 bases). CDR3 DNA (partial): TGTGCCTGGAGTCGTGAACAGGGTTTTGATGGC. It is translated as CAWSREQGFDG. The CDR3 reads in full as CAWSREQGFDGAFF.